This TCR beta chain was recorded in a study of T-cell memory formation after mild COVID-19. General study results and limits: The finding that pre-infection memory included some responding clones suggested that cross-reactive memory joined.

About this clonotype itself: Its antigen is not identified.

TCRdb used MiXCR to reprocess the 5' RACE reads, holding one entry per CDR3 protein. The profile shows 300,000 to 350,000 distinct CDR3 sequences, roughly an eighth of them singletons. The CDR3 has 16 residues. Trimming left V 4 bases short and J 6 bases short, with 20 bases between. CDR1 and CDR2 from the germline V gene are SEHNR and FQNEAQ (reference sequence). The specimen was PBMCs or a T cell subset sorted from them (not recorded which). The chain links TRBV7-9 to TRBJ2-3, with D perhaps matching TRBD2 (6 bases). This clonotype was sampled from a man aged 18-30 years who had mild COVID-19 (a few samples of this study predate the infection). Cell type and time point are not known. The CDR3 sequence: CASSSLRDSPRDTQYF. CDR3 coding DNA: TGTGCCAGCAGCTCACTTCGGGACTCGCCCCGGGATACGCAGTATTTT.